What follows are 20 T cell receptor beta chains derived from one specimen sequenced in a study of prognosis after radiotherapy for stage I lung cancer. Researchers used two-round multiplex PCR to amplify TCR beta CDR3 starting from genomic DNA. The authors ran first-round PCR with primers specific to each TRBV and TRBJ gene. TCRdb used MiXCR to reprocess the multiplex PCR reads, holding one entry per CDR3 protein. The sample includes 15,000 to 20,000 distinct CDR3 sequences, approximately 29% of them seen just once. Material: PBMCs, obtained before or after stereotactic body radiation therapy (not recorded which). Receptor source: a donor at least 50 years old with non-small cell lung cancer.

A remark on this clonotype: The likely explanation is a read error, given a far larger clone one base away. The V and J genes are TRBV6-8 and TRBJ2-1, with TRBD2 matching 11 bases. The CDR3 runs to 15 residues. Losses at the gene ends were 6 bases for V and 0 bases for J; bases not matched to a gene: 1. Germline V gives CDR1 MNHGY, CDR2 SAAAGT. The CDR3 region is CASSTSGSSYNEQFF. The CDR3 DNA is TGTGCCAGCAGCACTAGCGGGAGCTCCTACAATGAGCAGTTCTTC.

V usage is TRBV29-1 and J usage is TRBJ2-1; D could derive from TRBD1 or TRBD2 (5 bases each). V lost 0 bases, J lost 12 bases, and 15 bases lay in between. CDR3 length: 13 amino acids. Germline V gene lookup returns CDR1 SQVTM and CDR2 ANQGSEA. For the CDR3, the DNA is TGCAGCGTTGAAGACCTAGTCGGGGCTCTGCAGTTCTTC. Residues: CSVEDLVGALQFF.

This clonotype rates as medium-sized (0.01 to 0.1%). The CDR3 sequence: CASSLFGVGGYNEQFF. The CDR3, as DNA: TGTGCCAGCAGTTTATTTGGAGTCGGGGGTTACAATGAGCAGTTCTTC. This chain connects TRBV28 to TRBJ2-1; D possibly corresponds to TRBD2 (6 bases). The V gene's germline CDR1 is MDHEN and CDR2 SYDVKM. Trimming took off 1 base at V and 4 bases at J, with 14 bases between the two ends. The CDR3 has 16 residues.

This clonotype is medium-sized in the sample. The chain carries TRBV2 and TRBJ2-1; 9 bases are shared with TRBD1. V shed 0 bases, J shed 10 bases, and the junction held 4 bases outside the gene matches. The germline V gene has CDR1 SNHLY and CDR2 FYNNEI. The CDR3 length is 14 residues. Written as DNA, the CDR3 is TGTGCCAGCAGTGAAGCGGGGACAGGGTACGAGCAGTTCTTC. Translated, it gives CASSEAGTGYEQFF. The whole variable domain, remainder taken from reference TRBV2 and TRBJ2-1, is EPEVTQTPSHQVTQMGQEVILRCVPISNHLYFYWYRQILGQKVEFLVSFYNNEISEKSEIFDDQFSVERPDGSNFTLKIRSTKLEDSAMYFCASSEAGTGYEQFFGPGTRLTVL.

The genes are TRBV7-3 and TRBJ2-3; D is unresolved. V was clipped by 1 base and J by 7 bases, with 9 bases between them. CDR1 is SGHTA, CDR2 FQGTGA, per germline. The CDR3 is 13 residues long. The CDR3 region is CASSLNPGYTQYF. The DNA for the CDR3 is TGTGCCAGCAGCTTAAATCCTGGATATACGCAGTATTTT. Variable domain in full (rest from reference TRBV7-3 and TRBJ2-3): GAGVSQTPSNKVTEKGKYVELRCDPISGHTALYWYRQSLGQGPEFLIYFQGTGAADDSGLPNDRFFAVRPEGSVSTLKIQRTERGDSAVYLCASSLNPGYTQYFGPGTRLTVL.

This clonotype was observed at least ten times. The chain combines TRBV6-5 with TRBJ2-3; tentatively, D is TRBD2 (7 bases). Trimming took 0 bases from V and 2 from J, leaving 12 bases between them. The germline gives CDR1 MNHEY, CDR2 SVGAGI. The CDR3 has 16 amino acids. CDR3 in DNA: TGTGCCAGCAGTTACTCTCAGGGGACTACCACAGATACGCAGTATTTT. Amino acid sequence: CASSYSQGTTTDTQYF.

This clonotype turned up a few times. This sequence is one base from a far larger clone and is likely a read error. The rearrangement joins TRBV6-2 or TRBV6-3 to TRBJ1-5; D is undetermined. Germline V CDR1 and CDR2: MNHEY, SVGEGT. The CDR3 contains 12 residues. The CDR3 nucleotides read TGTGCCATCGCGGTGAGCAATCATCCCCAGCATTTT. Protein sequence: CAIAVSNHPQHF.

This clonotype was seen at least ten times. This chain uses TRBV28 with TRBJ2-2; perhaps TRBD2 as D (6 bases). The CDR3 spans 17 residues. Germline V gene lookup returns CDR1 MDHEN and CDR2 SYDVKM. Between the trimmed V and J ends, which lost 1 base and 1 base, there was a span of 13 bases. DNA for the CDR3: TGTGCCAGCAGTTTATATGGGGGACTCGAGAACACCGGGGAGCTGTTTTTT. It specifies CASSLYGGLENTGELFF.

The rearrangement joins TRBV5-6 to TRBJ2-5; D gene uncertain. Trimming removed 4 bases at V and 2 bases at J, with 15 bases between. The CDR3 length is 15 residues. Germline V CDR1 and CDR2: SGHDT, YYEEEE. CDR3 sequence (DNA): TGTGCCAGCAGCGGATCCCTGCTAATTCAAGAGACCCAGTACTTC. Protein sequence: CASSGSLLIQETQYF.

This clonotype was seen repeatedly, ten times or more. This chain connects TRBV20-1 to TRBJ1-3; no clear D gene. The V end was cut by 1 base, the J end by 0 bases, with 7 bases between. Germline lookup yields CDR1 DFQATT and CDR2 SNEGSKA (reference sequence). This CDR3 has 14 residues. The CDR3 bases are TGCAGTGCTAGAGCCCCGGCCTCTGGAAACACCATATATTTT. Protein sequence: CSARAPASGNTIYF.

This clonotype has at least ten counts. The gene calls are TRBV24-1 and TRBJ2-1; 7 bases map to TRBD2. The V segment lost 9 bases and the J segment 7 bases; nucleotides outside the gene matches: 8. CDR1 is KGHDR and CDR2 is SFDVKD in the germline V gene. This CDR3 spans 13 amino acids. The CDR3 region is CATHGGSFNEQFF. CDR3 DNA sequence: TGTGCCACCCACGGCGGGAGTTTTAATGAGCAGTTCTTC.

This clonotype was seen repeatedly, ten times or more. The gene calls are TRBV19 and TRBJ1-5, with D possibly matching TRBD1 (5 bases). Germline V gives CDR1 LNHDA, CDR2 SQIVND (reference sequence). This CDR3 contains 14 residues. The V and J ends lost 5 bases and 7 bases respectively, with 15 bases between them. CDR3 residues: CASSRGAGLQPQHF. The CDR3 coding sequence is TGTGCCAGTAGTCGAGGGGCAGGACTCCAGCCCCAGCATTTT.

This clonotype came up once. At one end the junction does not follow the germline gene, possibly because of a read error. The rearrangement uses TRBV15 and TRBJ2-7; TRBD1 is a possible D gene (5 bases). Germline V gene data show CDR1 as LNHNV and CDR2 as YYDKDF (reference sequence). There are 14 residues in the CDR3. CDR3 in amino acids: CAISRALDNYEQYF. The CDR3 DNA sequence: TGTGCCATCAGCAGAGCGTTGGACAACTACGAGCAGTACTTC.

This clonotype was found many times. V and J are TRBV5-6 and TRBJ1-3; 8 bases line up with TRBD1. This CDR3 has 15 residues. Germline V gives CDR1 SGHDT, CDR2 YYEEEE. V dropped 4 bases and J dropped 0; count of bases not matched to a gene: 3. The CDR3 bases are TGTGCCAGCAGCGACAGGGGAAACTCTGGAAACACCATATATTTT. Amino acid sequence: CASSDRGNSGNTIYF.

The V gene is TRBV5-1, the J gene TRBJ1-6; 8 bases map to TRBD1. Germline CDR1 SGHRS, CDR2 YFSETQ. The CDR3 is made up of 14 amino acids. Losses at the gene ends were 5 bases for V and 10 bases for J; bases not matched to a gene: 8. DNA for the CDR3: TGCGCCAGCAGAGGAACGGGACAGGTCTCACCCCTCCACTTT. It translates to CASRGTGQVSPLHF.

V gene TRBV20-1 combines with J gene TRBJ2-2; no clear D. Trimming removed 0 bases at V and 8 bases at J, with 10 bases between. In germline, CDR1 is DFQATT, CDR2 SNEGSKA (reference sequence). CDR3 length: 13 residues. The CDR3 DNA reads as TGCAGTGCTAGAGAGTGGACCGCTGGGGAGCTGTTTTTT. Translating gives CSAREWTAGELFF.

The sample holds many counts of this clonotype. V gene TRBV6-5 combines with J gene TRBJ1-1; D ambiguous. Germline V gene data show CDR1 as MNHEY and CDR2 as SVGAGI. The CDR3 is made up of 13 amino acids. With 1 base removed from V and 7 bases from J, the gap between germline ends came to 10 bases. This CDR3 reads CASSYFRGSEAFF. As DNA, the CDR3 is TGTGCCAGCAGTTACTTTCGTGGTAGTGAAGCTTTCTTT.

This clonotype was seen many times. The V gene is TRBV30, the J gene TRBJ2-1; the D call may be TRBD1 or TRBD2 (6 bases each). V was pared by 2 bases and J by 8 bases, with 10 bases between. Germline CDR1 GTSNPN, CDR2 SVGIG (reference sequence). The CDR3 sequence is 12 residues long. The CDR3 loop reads CAWSLGGDEQFF. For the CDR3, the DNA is TGTGCCTGGAGTTTGGGGGGCGATGAGCAGTTCTTC.

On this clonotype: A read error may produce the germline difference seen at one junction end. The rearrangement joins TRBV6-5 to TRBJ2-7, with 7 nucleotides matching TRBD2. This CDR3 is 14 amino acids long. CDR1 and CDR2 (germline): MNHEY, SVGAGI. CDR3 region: CASSYSETSTEKYF. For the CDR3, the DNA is TGTGCCAGCAGTTACTCGGAGACTAGCACCGAGAAGTACTTC.

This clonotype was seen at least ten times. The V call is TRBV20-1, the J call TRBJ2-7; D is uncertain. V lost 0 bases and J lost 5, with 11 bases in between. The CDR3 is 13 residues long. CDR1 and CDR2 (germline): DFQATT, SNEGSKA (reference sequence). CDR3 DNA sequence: TGCAGTGCTAGAGATAGGTCTCGGGACGAGCAGTACTTC. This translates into CSARDRSRDEQYF.